A single T cell receptor beta chain is shown here with its context. The assay was immunoSEQ multiplex PCR, and TCRdb's table has in-frame clones only and misses some. The sample lists about 55,000 clones; roughly 86% were seen once. Trimming took 6 bases from V and 5 from J, leaving 11 bases between them. Germline V gene sequence: CDR1 MNHEY, CDR2 SVGAGI. This CDR3 has 13 amino acids. The data were obtained in a study of blood T cell repertoires in COVID-19. For the study at large: PBMCs, B-cell-depleted T cells, or T cells were the source of the cDNA or gDNA that made up the material.

The rearrangement links TRBV6-5 to TRBJ1-5, with D unclear. The sequenced sample was peripheral blood. The receptor's source is a man aged 40-55 years with COVID-19, enrolled during active disease. The CDR3: CASRLTVDQPQHF. CDR3 nucleotide sequence: TGTGCCAGCAGGCTAACGGTGGATCAGCCCCAGCATTTT.